The next 30 T cell receptor beta chains were all read from a single sample in a study of CD8 T cells in ankylosing spondylitis. Via MiXCR, TCRdb re-called the 5' RACE reads, giving one row per CDR3 protein. The top ten hold about 20% of the sample, which has about 220,000 distinct CDR3 sequences, roughly a tenth seen once. Sequenced input: blood, either unsorted or a sorted T cell fraction (not recorded which). These receptors came from a male donor with ankylosing spondylitis or in good health (not recorded which).

This clonotype was counted at least ten times. This chain links TRBV3-1 with TRBJ2-3; no firm D call. Trimming left V 4 bases short and J 1 base short, with 6 bases between. CDR1 and CDR2 (germline): LGHDT, YNNKEL (reference sequence). The CDR3 runs to 13 residues. Here the CDR3 reads CASSRAGTDTQYF. In nucleotides, the CDR3 is TGTGCCAGCAGCCGGGCGGGCACAGATACGCAGTATTTT.

V and J are TRBV7-2 and TRBJ2-2; D is possibly TRBD1 or TRBD2 (5 bases each). The CDR3 consists of 14 residues. CDR1 and CDR2 from the germline V gene are SGHTA and FQGNSA. Trimming took off 1 base at V and 9 bases at J, with 12 bases between the two ends. In DNA form, the CDR3 reads TGTGCCAGCAGCTTAGGTTCAGGGACGCGGGAGCTGTTTTTT. This sequence encodes CASSLGSGTRELFF. Using reference TRBV7-2 and TRBJ2-2 for the parts outside the CDR3, the full variable domain is GAGVSQSPSNKVTEKGKDVELRCDPISGHTALYWYRQSLGQGLEFLIYFQGNSAPDKSGLPSDRFSAERTGGSVSTLTIQRTQQEDSAVYLCASSLGSGTRELFFGEGSRLTVL.

There are many counts of this clonotype. This sequence joins TRBV5-1 and TRBJ1-5; 8 bases align to TRBD1. V was clipped by 4 bases and J by 4 bases; unmatched bases: 4. The germline gives CDR1 SGHRS, CDR2 YFSETQ. The CDR3 has 14 amino acids. The CDR3 here is CASSRTGLNQPQHF. CDR3 bases: TGCGCCAGCAGCCGGACAGGGTTGAATCAGCCCCAGCATTTT.

This clonotype appeared many times. The rearrangement uses TRBV5-6 and TRBJ2-6; possibly TRBD1 for D (6 bases). The CDR3 is 16 residues long. The germline V gene encodes CDR1 SGHDT and CDR2 YYEEEE. Trimming took 2 bases from V and 0 from J, leaving 9 bases between them. The CDR3 DNA reads TGTGCCAGCAGCTTTGCAGGGGCCTCTGGGGCCAACGTCCTGACTTTC. This sequence encodes CASSFAGASGANVLTF.

This clonotype was picked up many times. V usage is TRBV7-2 and J usage is TRBJ1-2; D gene ambiguous. CDR1 is SGHTA and CDR2 is FQGNSA in the germline V gene. The CDR3 loop spans 15 amino acids. Trimming stripped 5 bases from V and 6 bases from J, with 19 bases between. The chain's CDR3 is CASSQRNLLRHGYTF. CDR3 sequence (DNA): TGTGCCAGCAGCCAAAGAAACCTCCTGAGACATGGCTACACCTTC. The full variable domain, completed using reference TRBV7-2 and TRBJ1-2, is GAGVSQSPSNKVTEKGKDVELRCDPISGHTALYWYRQSLGQGLEFLIYFQGNSAPDKSGLPSDRFSAERTGGSVSTLTIQRTQQEDSAVYLCASSQRNLLRHGYTFGSGTRLTVV.

This sequence joins TRBV5-1 and TRBJ2-5, with 11 bases aligning to TRBD2. Germline CDR1 and CDR2: SGHRS and YFSETQ. This CDR3 comprises 18 residues. The junction had 10 bases not matched to a gene; V was cut back by 0 bases and J by 3 bases. CDR3 protein: CASSLAEGSGGAEETQYF. The CDR3 nucleotides are TGCGCCAGCAGCTTGGCCGAGGGTAGCGGGGGGGCAGAAGAGACCCAGTACTTC. The variable domain in full, completed from reference TRBV5-1 and TRBJ2-5, reads KAGVTQTPRYLIKTRGQQVTLSCSPISGHRSVSWYQQTPGQGLQFLFEYFSETQRNKGNFPGRFSGRQFSNSRSEMNVSTLELGDSALYLCASSLAEGSGGAEETQYFGPGTRLLVL.

This clonotype was found a few times. V is TRBV5-5 and J is TRBJ1-2; TRBD1 matches 7 bases. This CDR3 is 15 amino acids long. Germline V gives CDR1 SGHKS, CDR2 YYEKEE (reference sequence). After removal of 2 bases from V and 8 bases from J, the junction contained 12 bases not matched to a gene. The CDR3: CASSFSAGGVQGYTF. The CDR3 nucleotides are TGTGCCAGCAGCTTTTCTGCAGGGGGTGTCCAAGGCTACACCTTC. The whole variable domain, filled in from reference TRBV5-5 and TRBJ1-2, reads DAGVTQSPTHLIKTRGQQVTLRCSPISGHKSVSWYQQVLGQGPQFIFQYYEKEERGRGNFPDRFSARQFPNYSSELNVNALLLGDSALYLCASSFSAGGVQGYTFGSGTRLTVV.

This clonotype was picked up many times. This chain joins TRBV28 and TRBJ1-4; D is unclear. Trimming took off 5 bases at V and 3 bases at J, with 13 bases between the two ends. The CDR3 runs to 15 residues. The germline CDR1 and CDR2 sequences are MDHEN and SYDVKM. The chain's CDR3 is CASSPSWEPNEKLFF. As DNA, the CDR3 is TGTGCCAGCAGTCCCAGTTGGGAGCCTAATGAAAAACTGTTTTTT.

This clonotype showed up many times. This chain uses TRBV29-1 with TRBJ2-2; 8 positions agree with TRBD1. Germline V CDR1 and CDR2: SQVTM, ANQGSEA. J gave up 2 bases and V 5 bases, and 7 bases lay outside the gene matches. This CDR3 has 15 amino acids. CDR3 sequence reads: CSVCPRGRNTGELFF. Here the CDR3 DNA reads TGCAGCGTTTGCCCCAGGGGGCGAAACACCGGGGAGCTGTTTTTT.

V and J are TRBV7-2 and TRBJ2-7; TRBD1 matches at 9 bases. The CDR3 spans 16 residues. Per the germline V gene, CDR1 is SGHTA and CDR2 is FQGNSA. V lost 1 base to trimming and J lost 2 bases; unmatched junction nucleotides: 6. CDR3 in amino acids: CASSLGGQGFPYEQYF. The CDR3 DNA reads TGTGCCAGCAGCTTAGGGGGACAGGGATTCCCCTACGAGCAGTACTTC.

This clonotype turned up a few times. A much larger clone differs by one base, so this may be a read error. The V call is TRBV7-3, the J call TRBJ2-4; TRBD2 is a possible D gene (6 bases). CDR3 size: 14 residues. Germline CDR1 SGHTA, CDR2 FQGTGA. The DNA for the CDR3 is TGTGCCAGCAGCCCGGGCGGGGCTAAAAACATTCAGTGCTTC. It is translated as CASSPGGAKNIQCF.

The rearrangement uses TRBV30 and TRBJ2-4; possible D gene TRBD2, 5 bases. The CDR3 loop spans 15 amino acids. V was pared by 0 bases and J by 0 bases, with 9 bases between. Germline V gene lookup returns CDR1 GTSNPN and CDR2 SVGIG (reference sequence). CDR3 region: CAWSVRTPAKNIQYF. CDR3 sequence (DNA): TGTGCCTGGAGTGTACGGACTCCAGCCAAAAACATTCAGTACTTC.

This clonotype occurred many times. J is TRBJ2-7 and V is TRBV27; D is uncertain. V lost 1 base to trimming and J lost 3 bases, with 13 bases between them. CDR1 and CDR2 (germline): MNHEY, SMNVEV (reference sequence). The CDR3 is 15 amino acids. The CDR3 loop is CASSLLARQNYEQYF. In nucleotides, the CDR3 is TGTGCCAGCAGTTTATTGGCAAGGCAGAACTACGAGCAGTACTTC.

The rearrangement uses TRBV5-1 and TRBJ1-4; 7 nucleotides match TRBD1. With 0 bases clipped from V and 0 bases from J, the junction kept 8 bases outside the gene matches. The CDR3 covers 18 residues. Looked up from germline, CDR1 is SGHRS and CDR2 is YFSETQ. The CDR3 spells CASSLAPTGYATNEKLFF. As DNA, the CDR3 is TGCGCCAGCAGCTTGGCACCGACAGGGTATGCAACTAATGAAAAACTGTTTTTT.

Ten or more counts support this clonotype. J is TRBJ2-5 and V is TRBV10-3; TRBD2 is a possible D gene (6 bases). V shed 4 bases and J shed 1 base, with 16 bases lying between them. The CDR3 sequence is 16 residues long. Germline CDR1 is ENHRY and CDR2 is SYGVKD. The CDR3 here is CAISGPRGSGQETQYF. In DNA, the CDR3 is TGTGCCATCAGTGGCCCCCGGGGGAGTGGCCAAGAGACCCAGTACTTC.

This clonotype was seen at least ten times. The chain joins TRBV7-2 to TRBJ1-5; TRBD1 is a possible D gene (6 bases). V gave up 2 bases and J gave up 7 bases, with 9 bases separating them. The germline gives CDR1 SGHTA, CDR2 FQGNSA. The CDR3 has 13 residues. CDR3 sequence reads: CASSLQRGQPQHF. The CDR3 DNA follows: TGTGCCAGCAGCTTACAGAGGGGGCAGCCCCAGCATTTT.

This clonotype has ten or more counts. This chain links TRBV6-1 with TRBJ1-5, with 8 bases aligning to TRBD1. V trimming: 6 bases; J trimming: 4 bases; junction bases outside the gene matches: 11. The CDR3 is made up of 16 amino acids. CDR1 and CDR2 from the germline V gene are MNHNS and SASEGT. CDR3 sequence reads: CASSAIIDRGNQPQHF. The CDR3 DNA follows: TGTGCCAGCAGCGCGATTATCGACAGGGGAAATCAGCCCCAGCATTTT.

At least ten counts were recorded for this clonotype. This chain links TRBV7-9 with TRBJ2-7, with TRBD1 as a possible D gene (6 bases). Per the germline V gene, CDR1 is SEHNR and CDR2 is FQNEAQ (reference sequence). Trimming cost V 4 bases and J 2 bases, with 12 bases left between them. This CDR3 has 14 residues. Here the CDR3 DNA reads TGTGCCAGCAGCTCCCGGGACACCCCCTACGAGCAGTACTTC. Translation gives CASSSRDTPYEQYF. The full variable domain, completed using reference TRBV7-9 and TRBJ2-7, is DTGVSQNPRHKITKRGQNVTFRCDPISEHNRLYWYRQTLGQGPEFLTYFQNEAQLEKSRLLSDRFSAERPKGSFSTLEIQRTEQGDSAMYLCASSSRDTPYEQYFGPGTRLTVT.

This clonotype was counted many times. The gene calls are TRBV5-6 and TRBJ2-4; TRBD2 matches 9 bases. This CDR3 is built from 19 residues. The germline CDR1 and CDR2 sequences are SGHDT and YYEEEE. Trimming at V came to 0 bases and at J to 0 bases, leaving 10 bases not matched to a gene. The chain's CDR3 is CASSLGASGDFLAKNIQYF. CDR3 nucleotides: TGTGCCAGCAGCTTGGGGGCTAGCGGGGATTTCCTAGCCAAAAACATTCAGTACTTC.

This clonotype was recorded at least ten times. This rearrangement joins TRBV12-3 or TRBV12-4 to TRBJ1-5; D is perhaps TRBD1 (5 bases). This CDR3 has 14 residues. V was trimmed by 3 bases and J by 7 bases, leaving 13 bases between them. CDR3 sequence reads: CASSFGGGAQPQHF. The DNA for the CDR3 is TGTGCCAGCAGTTTTGGTGGAGGGGCCCAGCCCCAGCATTTT.

This clonotype was observed at least ten times. CDR3 nucleotide sequence: TGCGCCAGCAGCTTGGGGGACATTAACGAGCAGTACTTC. Translating it yields CASSLGDINEQYF. This rearrangement joins TRBV5-1 to TRBJ2-7; weak D call: TRBD1 (6 bases). CDR3 length: 13 residues. V lost 0 bases and J 5 bases, leaving 9 bases between the germline ends. Germline CDR1 reads SGHRS; CDR2 reads YFSETQ.

The rearrangement links TRBV5-4 to TRBJ2-7; weak D call: TRBD1 (7 bases). Trimming pared 4 bases from V and 4 bases from J, leaving 18 bases between. The CDR3 extends over 15 amino acids. Germline CDR1 reads SGHNT; CDR2 reads YYREEE (reference sequence). In DNA, the CDR3 is TGTGCCAGCAGCCCAGGCGGCGGGGACAGATACGAGCAGTACTTC. Protein sequence: CASSPGGGDRYEQYF. Full variable domain (missing parts from reference TRBV5-4 and TRBJ2-7): ETGVTQSPTHLIKTRGQQVTLRCSSQSGHNTVSWYQQALGQGPQFIFQYYREEENGRGNFPPRFSGLQFPNYSSELNVNALELDDSALYLCASSPGGGDRYEQYFGPGTRLTVT.

The V and J genes are TRBV27 and TRBJ2-2; a weak D match, TRBD2 (7 bases). Between the trimmed V and J ends, which lost 6 bases and 7 bases, there was a span of 15 bases. From germline, CDR1 is MNHEY and CDR2 SMNVEV (reference sequence). The CDR3 is 14 amino acids. The CDR3 spells CASRGGGASGELFF. As DNA, the CDR3 is TGTGCCAGCAGAGGAGGGGGGGCGAGCGGGGAGCTGTTTTTT.

V usage is TRBV10-3 and J usage is TRBJ2-1, with 7 bases matching TRBD2. Germline CDR1 reads ENHRY; CDR2 reads SYGVKD. The CDR3 has 14 residues. J was trimmed by 9 bases and V by 5 bases; bases with no gene match: 10. The chain's CDR3 is CAISRDSGRGEQFF. CDR3 nucleotides: TGTGCCATCAGTAGGGACTCTGGGAGGGGTGAGCAGTTCTTC.

The rearrangement uses TRBV28 and TRBJ2-5; TRBD1 matches 7 bases. Per germline, CDR1 MDHEN and CDR2 SYDVKM. CDR3 length equals 13 residues. V shed 5 bases, J shed 4 bases, and the junction held 4 bases outside the gene matches. CDR3 DNA: TGTGCCAGCAGTAGGGGACAGCGAGAGACCCAGTACTTC. Translating it yields CASSRGQRETQYF.

This clonotype was detected only a few times. The chain recombines TRBV4-1 with TRBJ2-5; 7 bases fit TRBD1. Trimming removed 2 bases from V and 2 bases from J; junction bases left unmatched: 8. The CDR3 has 16 residues. Per germline, CDR1 MGHRA and CDR2 YSYEKL. The CDR3 sequence: CASSQPGTEVQETQYF. Written as DNA, the CDR3 is TGCGCCAGCAGCCAACCGGGGACAGAAGTTCAAGAGACCCAGTACTTC.

This clonotype has at least ten counts. The V gene is TRBV7-9, the J gene TRBJ1-1; D is undetermined. The V end lost 1 base, the J end lost 6 bases, and 12 bases lay between the germline ends. The CDR3 contains 14 residues. From germline, CDR1 is SEHNR and CDR2 FQNEAQ (reference sequence). DNA of the CDR3: TGTGCCAGCAGCTTAGTTTCAAGGATTCCTGAAGCTTTCTTT. This encodes CASSLVSRIPEAFF. Full variable domain (rest looked up from reference TRBV7-9 and TRBJ1-1): DTGVSQNPRHKITKRGQNVTFRCDPISEHNRLYWYRQTLGQGPEFLTYFQNEAQLEKSRLLSDRFSAERPKGSFSTLEIQRTEQGDSAMYLCASSLVSRIPEAFFGQGTRLTVV.

The sample holds a few counts of this clonotype. The chain couples TRBV7-3 to TRBJ2-3; 10 nucleotides agree with TRBD2. Per germline, CDR1 SGHTA and CDR2 FQGTGA. The CDR3 is made up of 15 amino acids. V lost 4 bases to trimming and J lost 4 bases; unmatched junction nucleotides: 5. CDR3 sequence: CASSSPTSGPDTQYF. The CDR3 nucleotides read TGTGCCAGCAGCTCCCCGACTAGCGGGCCAGATACGCAGTATTTT.

Many counts were recorded for this clonotype. The gene calls are TRBV3-1 and TRBJ2-7, with a possible D match to TRBD1 (6 bases). The ends were cut back, 4 bases at V and 9 bases at J, with 16 bases in the middle. Germline CDR1 is LGHDT and CDR2 is YNNKEL (reference sequence). The CDR3 covers 13 residues. Written as DNA, the CDR3 is TGTGCCAGCAGCCCAAACAGGGAGACCAGGCAGTACTTC. Its translation: CASSPNRETRQYF.

This clonotype was observed many times. The rearrangement uses TRBV10-3 and TRBJ1-1, with D possibly being TRBD1 (5 bases). The V gene lost 0 bases and the J gene lost 5 bases, with 13 bases spanning the gap. CDR1 and CDR2 from the germline V gene are ENHRY and SYGVKD. This CDR3 region has 15 residues. The CDR3 loop reads CAISESGDQATEAFF. As DNA, the CDR3 is TGTGCCATCAGTGAGTCGGGGGACCAGGCGACTGAAGCTTTCTTT.